These 17 T cell receptor beta chains originate from one sample sequenced in a study of OX40 agonist ivuxolimab in advanced cancers. Sequencing was performed with immunoSEQ multiplex PCR; in TCRdb, only in-frame clones are kept and a portion is missing. The sample lists approximately 30,000 clones, about nine tenths occurring once. Source: CD4+ or CD8+ T cells sorted from blood, taken in a trial of the OX40 agonist ivuxolimab. The receptors originated from an adult with an advanced solid tumor such as melanoma, head and neck, liver or kidney cancer.

J is TRBJ1-1 and V is TRBV5-6; D not resolved. CDR1 is SGHDT and CDR2 is YYEEEE in the germline V gene. CDR3 length equals 13 residues. V lost 4 bases and J 5 bases, leaving 12 bases between the germline ends. The CDR3 is CASSLTWKTEAFF. The CDR3 region has the DNA TGTGCCAGCAGCCTGACGTGGAAGACTGAAGCTTTCTTT.

This clone was seen only once. This chain links TRBV9 with TRBJ2-2; unclear D gene. Trimming shortened V by 4 bases and J by 6 bases, and 10 bases separated the two germline ends. Germline loops: CDR1 SGDLS, CDR2 YYNGEE. The CDR3 is 13 residues long. CDR3 residues: CASSPPAPGELFF. The CDR3 nucleotides are TGTGCCAGCAGCCCACCCGCCCCCGGGGAGCTGTTTTTT.

The J gene is TRBJ1-1, the V gene TRBV29-1, with D maybe TRBD1 (6 bases). The CDR3 is made up of 14 amino acids. V gave up 4 bases and J gave up 0 bases, with 12 bases separating them. Germline V lookup: CDR1 SQVTM, CDR2 ANQGSEA. CDR3 nucleotide sequence: TGCAGCGTTGTACAGGGCCTCATGAACACTGAAGCTTTCTTT. Translation gives CSVVQGLMNTEAFF.

The chain is built from TRBV7-9 and TRBJ2-7; 10 positions agree with TRBD2. Germline V gene lookup returns CDR1 SEHNR and CDR2 FQNEAQ (reference sequence). This CDR3 comprises 16 residues. The trim removed 3 bases at V and 1 base at J, leaving 6 bases unmatched. The CDR3 here is CASSLGGLADSYEQYF. The CDR3 region has the DNA TGTGCCAGCAGCTTGGGCGGACTAGCGGATTCCTACGAGCAGTACTTC.

This sequence joins TRBV9 and TRBJ2-7; no definite D call. The CDR3 runs 14 residues. V was trimmed by 2 bases and J by 2 bases, leaving 11 bases between them. CDR1 is SGDLS, CDR2 YYNGEE, per germline. This CDR3 is CASSVRAVAYEQYF. The DNA for the CDR3 is TGTGCCAGCAGCGTTAGGGCCGTCGCCTACGAGCAGTACTTC.

The J gene is TRBJ1-2, the V gene TRBV19; D is ambiguous. V was trimmed by 5 bases and J by 4 bases, leaving 14 bases between them. The CDR3 is made up of 14 amino acids. Germline CDR1 reads LNHDA; CDR2 reads SQIVND (reference sequence). CDR3 loop: CASSWAPRSYGYTF. CDR3 DNA: TGTGCCAGTAGTTGGGCCCCCCGGAGCTATGGCTACACCTTC.

The genes are TRBV19 and TRBJ1-2; 7 nucleotides agree with TRBD1. Germline CDR1 LNHDA, CDR2 SQIVND (reference sequence). The CDR3 consists of 15 residues. V lost 0 bases, J lost 7 bases, and 8 bases stayed unmatched. The CDR3 spells CASSIDLEGALGYTF. The CDR3 DNA reads as TGTGCCAGTAGTATAGATCTGGAGGGGGCGCTTGGCTACACCTTC.

The chain recombines TRBV27 with TRBJ2-7, with D possibly called TRBD1 or TRBD2 (7 bases each). Germline CDR1 and CDR2: MNHEY and SMNVEV (reference sequence). The V end was cut by 6 bases, the J end by 3 bases, with 24 bases between. The CDR3 loop spans 17 amino acids. This CDR3 reads CASSHNGWQGGHYEQYF. The CDR3 nucleotides are TGTGCCAGCAGCCATAATGGGTGGCAGGGGGGGCACTACGAGCAGTACTTC.

This clone was recorded once. This chain connects TRBV5-5 to TRBJ1-4; 8 positions agree with TRBD1. This CDR3 is built from 13 residues. With 4 bases clipped from V and 10 bases from J, the junction kept 6 bases outside the gene matches. Germline V gene data show CDR1 as SGHKS and CDR2 as YYEKEE (reference sequence). The DNA for the CDR3 is TGTGCCAGCAGCACGGACCAGGGGGCAAAACTGTTTTTT. Translating it yields CASSTDQGAKLFF. Variable domain in full (rest from reference TRBV5-5 and TRBJ1-4): DAGVTQSPTHLIKTRGQQVTLRCSPISGHKSVSWYQQVLGQGPQFIFQYYEKEERGRGNFPDRFSARQFPNYSSELNVNALLLGDSALYLCASSTDQGAKLFFGSGTQLSVL.

The chain carries TRBV9 and TRBJ2-3; a possible D gene is TRBD2 (6 bases). The germline V gene has CDR1 SGDLS and CDR2 YYNGEE. Deletions cut 2 bases from V and 3 bases from J, with 13 bases between. This CDR3 spans 15 amino acids. CDR3 sequence: CASSVDGSKTDTQYF. The CDR3 bases are TGTGCCAGCAGCGTTGACGGGAGCAAAACAGATACGCAGTATTTT.

On this clone: A far larger clone is one nucleotide away, so this likely arose from a read error. The CDR3 protein is CASTDEGYGTEAFF. DNA of the CDR3: TGTGCCAGCACCGATGAGGGCTACGGGACTGAAGCTTTCTTT. This chain joins TRBV5-6 and TRBJ1-1; D not resolved. From germline, CDR1 is SGHDT and CDR2 YYEEEE. The CDR3 totals 14 residues. Trimming removed 6 bases from V and 5 bases from J, with 17 bases in between.

The chain uses TRBV27 and TRBJ1-5; 7 nucleotides align to TRBD1. The CDR3 consists of 16 residues. Germline V lookup: CDR1 MNHEY, CDR2 SMNVEV (reference sequence). Trimming took 5 bases from V and 0 from J; bases not matched to a gene: 7. The CDR3 protein is CASSAQGPYSNQPQHF. CDR3 bases: TGTGCCAGCAGTGCACAGGGGCCATATAGCAATCAGCCCCAGCATTTT.

The V and J genes are TRBV4-3 and TRBJ2-3; tentatively, D is TRBD2 (6 bases). Per the germline V gene, CDR1 is LGHNA and CDR2 is YSLEER. This CDR3 spans 15 amino acids. Trimming pared 8 bases from V and 1 base from J, leaving 16 bases between. The CDR3 loop is CASGGQTGGTDTQYF. The CDR3 bases are TGCGCCAGCGGCGGTCAGACGGGAGGCACAGATACGCAGTATTTT.

The rearrangement links TRBV30 to TRBJ2-7; D gene uncertain. Trimming removed 5 bases from V and 1 base from J, with 12 bases in between. CDR1 is GTSNPN, CDR2 SVGIG, per germline (reference sequence). The CDR3 is 13 amino acids. Here the CDR3 reads CAWAQDLSYEQYF. In DNA, the CDR3 is TGTGCCTGGGCGCAGGACCTTTCCTACGAGCAGTACTTC. The variable domain in full, completed from reference TRBV30 and TRBJ2-7, reads SQTIHQWPATLVQPVGSPLSLECTVEGTSNPNLYWYRQAAGRGLQLLFYSVGIGQISSEVPQNLSASRPQDRQFILSSKKLLLSDSGFYLCAWAQDLSYEQYFGPGTRLTVT.

The chain carries TRBV28 and TRBJ2-7; D might be TRBD2 (7 bases). With 8 bases removed from V and 2 bases from J, the gap between germline ends came to 16 bases. This CDR3 comprises 14 residues. Germline V gene lookup returns CDR1 MDHEN and CDR2 SYDVKM. This chain's CDR3 is CASHLEGGTYEQYF. CDR3 DNA: TGTGCCAGCCATTTAGAGGGGGGGACCTACGAGCAGTACTTC.

This chain uses TRBV4-3 with TRBJ2-3; 8 positions match TRBD1. V dropped 0 bases and J dropped 0; count of bases not matched to a gene: 5. This CDR3 contains 17 residues. Germline V gene lookup returns CDR1 LGHNA and CDR2 YSLEER. CDR3 residues: CASSQDPGGPSTDTQYF. CDR3 nucleotide sequence: TGCGCCAGCAGCCAAGATCCAGGGGGCCCCAGCACAGATACGCAGTATTTT.

In nucleotides, the CDR3 is TGCAGCGTCCGAGATTCTGGCGCTAATGAAAAACTGTTTTTT. It encodes CSVRDSGANEKLFF. The gene calls are TRBV29-1 and TRBJ1-4; D gene unclear. Germline CDR1 and CDR2: SQVTM and ANQGSEA. V dropped 6 bases and J dropped 3 bases, with 14 bases sitting between them. The CDR3 contains 14 residues.